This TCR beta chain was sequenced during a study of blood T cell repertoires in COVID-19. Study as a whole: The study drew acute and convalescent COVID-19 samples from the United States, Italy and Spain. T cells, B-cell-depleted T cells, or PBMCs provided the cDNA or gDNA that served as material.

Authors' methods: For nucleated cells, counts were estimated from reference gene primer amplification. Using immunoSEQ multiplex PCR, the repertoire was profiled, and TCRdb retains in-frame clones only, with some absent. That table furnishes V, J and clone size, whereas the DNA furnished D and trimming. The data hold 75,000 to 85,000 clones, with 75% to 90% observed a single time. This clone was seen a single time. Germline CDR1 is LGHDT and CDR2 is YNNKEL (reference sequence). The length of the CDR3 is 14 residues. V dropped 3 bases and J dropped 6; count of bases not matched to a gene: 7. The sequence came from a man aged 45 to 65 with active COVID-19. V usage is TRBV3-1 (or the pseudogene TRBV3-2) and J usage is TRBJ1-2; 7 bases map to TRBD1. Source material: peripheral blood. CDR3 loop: CASSHTGERNGYTF. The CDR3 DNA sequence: TGTGCCAGCAGCCATACAGGGGAGAGGAATGGCTACACCTTC.